Below, 24 T cell receptor beta chains from the same sample are listed, as sequenced in a study of regulatory T cells in long-lasting Graves disease. Specified time point: newly diagnosed GD, antithyroid drugs for less than 3 months. Construction of the TCR library relied on RNA isolated from PBMCs. Construction of TCR beta libraries relied on iRepertoire HTBI primers and on Arm-PCR targeting CDR3 regions. A single record per CDR3 protein comes from TCRdb applying MiXCR to the multiplex PCR reads. This sample has about 560,000 distinct CDR3 sequences, with more than 15% found just once. This same sample was also part of a study on T cells in Graves' hyperthyroidism and ophthalmopathy.

Sample: peripheral blood mononuclear cells (PBMCs), taken at new diagnosis, from a patient treated with antithyroid drugs. These receptors originate from a man between 18 and 35 years old with Graves disease.

In its sample, this clonotype was seen a few times. The chain links TRBV6-1 to TRBJ2-1, with D unclear. Germline CDR1 MNHNS, CDR2 SASEGT. The CDR3 has 14 amino acids. The germline V and J ends were trimmed by 6 bases and 0 bases, with 9 bases remaining between them. The CDR3 reads CASREAISYNEQFF. Written as DNA, the CDR3 is TGTGCCAGCAGAGAGGCGATCTCCTACAATGAGCAGTTCTTC.

This clonotype was seen ten or more times. V and J are TRBV18 and TRBJ1-5, with unresolved D. Trimming pared 3 bases from V and 0 bases from J, leaving 9 bases between. The germline gives CDR1 KGHSH, CDR2 LQKENI. This CDR3 contains 15 residues. CDR3: CASSPPGYSNQPQHF. The CDR3, as DNA: TGTGCCAGCTCACCCCCCGGGTATAGCAATCAGCCCCAGCATTTT. The whole variable domain, filled in from reference TRBV18 and TRBJ1-5, reads NAGVMQNPRHLVRRRGQEARLRCSPMKGHSHVYWYRQLPEEGLKFMVYLQKENIIDESGMPKERFSAEFPKEGPSILRIQQVVRGDSAAYFCASSPPGYSNQPQHFGDGTRLSIL.

This clonotype has more than one count but fewer than ten. The chain has TRBV7-9 and TRBJ2-7, with D maybe TRBD2 (6 bases). V was trimmed by 8 bases and J by 4 bases, leaving 12 bases between them. Per germline, CDR1 SEHNR and CDR2 FQNEAQ (reference sequence). CDR3 size: 12 residues. CDR3 DNA sequence: TGTGCCAGCGGAGGGGATCTATACGAGCAGTACTTC. This translates into CASGGDLYEQYF.

This clonotype was observed a handful of times. The chain has TRBV25-1 and TRBJ1-1; possibly TRBD1 for D (5 bases). Trimming pared 0 bases from V and 6 bases from J, leaving 8 bases between. The length of the CDR3 is 13 residues. Germline CDR1 is MGHDK and CDR2 is SYGVNS. The CDR3 here is CASSEYWGAEAFF. CDR3 nucleotide sequence: TGTGCCAGCAGTGAATATTGGGGCGCTGAAGCTTTCTTT.

This clonotype was picked up a small number of times. The CDR3 reads CASSQTGYEAFF. As DNA, the CDR3 is TGTGCCAGCAGCCAGACAGGGTATGAAGCTTTCTTT. This chain uses TRBV28 with TRBJ1-1; TRBD1 matches 7 bases. Germline V gene lookup returns CDR1 MDHEN and CDR2 SYDVKM. With V trimmed by 6 bases and J by 7 bases, 5 bases remained unmatched. The CDR3 has 12 residues.

This clonotype was counted ten times or more. The chain employs TRBV2 and TRBJ2-6; 8 nucleotides match TRBD2. The CDR3 contains 17 residues. The J segment lost 0 bases and the V segment lost 3 bases, leaving 4 bases of the junction unmatched. Germline lookup yields CDR1 SNHLY and CDR2 FYNNEI. The CDR3 spells CASSDAGGTSGANVLTF. The DNA of the CDR3 is TGTGCCAGCAGTGACGCGGGAGGCACCTCTGGGGCCAACGTCCTGACTTTC. The full variable domain, with the rest looked up from reference TRBV2 and TRBJ2-6, is EPEVTQTPSHQVTQMGQEVILRCVPISNHLYFYWYRQILGQKVEFLVSFYNNEISEKSEIFDDQFSVERPDGSNFTLKIRSTKLEDSAMYFCASSDAGGTSGANVLTFGAGSRLTVL.

This clonotype is a singleton in its sample. This chain uses TRBV4-1 with TRBJ1-2; no reliable D call. The CDR3 length is 13 residues. Germline loops: CDR1 MGHRA, CDR2 YSYEKL. V lost 1 base and J lost 8, with 11 bases in between. CDR3 protein: CASSQASRRGYTF. The CDR3 DNA reads as TGCGCCAGCAGCCAAGCTTCCCGTCGAGGCTACACCTTC.

This clonotype has a handful of counts. This chain links TRBV6-1 with TRBJ2-1; D may match TRBD1 or TRBD2 (5 bases each). Germline values: CDR1 MNHNS, CDR2 SASEGT. Deletions cut 6 bases from V and 4 bases from J, with 10 bases between. CDR3 length equals 13 residues. The CDR3 loop reads CASSPWGYNEQFF. The DNA of the CDR3 is TGTGCCAGCAGCCCCTGGGGGTACAATGAGCAGTTCTTC.

This clonotype was observed at least ten times. As DNA, the CDR3 is TGTGCCTGGAGTACCACGCAGGGGGTTAATGAGCAGTTCTTC. This codes for CAWSTTQGVNEQFF. The chain is built from TRBV30 and TRBJ2-1, with 7 nucleotides matching TRBD1. Germline V gene sequence: CDR1 GTSNPN, CDR2 SVGIG (reference sequence). V lost 2 bases to trimming and J lost 7 bases; unmatched junction nucleotides: 8. There are 14 residues in the CDR3. Together with reference TRBV30 and TRBJ2-1, the CDR3 gives the full variable domain: SQTIHQWPATLVQPVGSPLSLECTVEGTSNPNLYWYRQAAGRGLQLLFYSVGIGQISSEVPQNLSASRPQDRQFILSSKKLLLSDSGFYLCAWSTTQGVNEQFFGPGTRLTVL.

There are a few counts of this clonotype. V gene TRBV20-1 combines with J gene TRBJ1-1; 7 nucleotides agree with TRBD1. CDR1 is DFQATT, CDR2 SNEGSKA, per germline (reference sequence). V shed 5 bases, J shed 1 base, and the junction held 7 bases outside the gene matches. The CDR3 contains 14 residues. This CDR3 reads CSAQTGAANTEAFF. In DNA form, the CDR3 reads TGCAGTGCTCAAACAGGGGCGGCGAACACTGAAGCTTTCTTT.

This clonotype was seen only a few times. The rearrangement joins TRBV9 to TRBJ2-2; 9 bases agree with TRBD1. J gave up 2 bases and V 4 bases, and 6 bases lay outside the gene matches. CDR1 is SGDLS and CDR2 is YYNGEE in the germline V gene. This CDR3 contains 16 residues. CDR3 coding DNA: TGTGCCAGCAGCCTGCGACAGGGGGGAAACACCGGGGAGCTGTTTTTT. It specifies CASSLRQGGNTGELFF. Looking up the rest from reference TRBV9 and TRBJ2-2 gives the full variable domain: DSGVTQTPKHLITATGQRVTLRCSPRSGDLSVYWYQQSLDQGLQFLIQYYNGEERAKGNILERFSAQQFPDLHSELNLSSLELGDSALYFCASSLRQGGNTGELFFGEGSRLTVL.

This clonotype was seen ten or more times. This chain links TRBV3-1 with TRBJ2-7; 8 nucleotides line up with TRBD1. Germline V CDR1 and CDR2: LGHDT, YNNKEL (reference sequence). With V trimmed by 6 bases and J by 2 bases, 6 bases remained unmatched. This CDR3 is 14 amino acids long. CDR3 sequence: CASSRQGQTYEQYF. As DNA, the CDR3 is TGTGCCAGCAGTCGACAGGGGCAAACCTACGAGCAGTACTTC.

This clonotype was detected ten times or more. The rearrangement joins TRBV7-9 to TRBJ2-1; the match to TRBD2 covers 7 bases. The ends lost 4 bases at V and 7 bases at J; junction bases unmatched: 16. The CDR3 contains 17 residues. From germline, CDR1 is SEHNR and CDR2 FQNEAQ (reference sequence). The CDR3 DNA follows: TGTGCCAGCAGCTCTTCTTCTAGCGGAACGTGGTGGAATGAGCAGTTCTTC. This translates into CASSSSSSGTWWNEQFF. The variable domain in full, completed from reference TRBV7-9 and TRBJ2-1, reads DTGVSQNPRHKITKRGQNVTFRCDPISEHNRLYWYRQTLGQGPEFLTYFQNEAQLEKSRLLSDRFSAERPKGSFSTLEIQRTEQGDSAMYLCASSSSSSGTWWNEQFFGPGTRLTVL.

The chain is built from TRBV3-1 and TRBJ2-2; 13 bases match TRBD2. Germline CDR1 reads LGHDT; CDR2 reads YNNKEL (reference sequence). V lost 4 bases to trimming and J lost 5 bases; unmatched junction nucleotides: 4. This CDR3 contains 16 residues. The CDR3 DNA follows: TGTGCCAGCAGCCGCGGGACTAGCGGGACAACCGGGGAGCTGTTTTTT. This sequence encodes CASSRGTSGTTGELFF.

As for this clonotype: This could be a read error, since a much larger clone is one nucleotide away. CDR3 in amino acids: CATSVGTDRLYTF. DNA for the CDR3: TGTGCCACCAGTGTCGGGACCGACAGGCTCTACACCTTC. The chain is built from TRBV24-1 and TRBJ1-2; weak D call: TRBD1 (6 bases). This CDR3 region has 13 residues. Between the trimmed V and J ends, which lost 5 bases and 10 bases, there was a span of 16 bases. The V gene's germline CDR1 is KGHDR and CDR2 SFDVKD.

This clonotype was seen a few times. One end of the junction is discordant with germline, which a read error may explain. The chain links TRBV30 to TRBJ2-3; D may be TRBD2 (6 bases). The CDR3 has 13 residues. Germline CDR1 is GTSNPN and CDR2 is SVGIG (reference sequence). The chain's CDR3 is CAWSDGSMSEQSF. CDR3 coding DNA: TGTGCCTGGAGTGACGGGAGCATGAGCGAGCAGTCCTTC.

Ten or more counts support this clonotype. The chain's CDR3 is CASRSSGAVRTPEAFF. For the CDR3, the DNA is TGTGCCAGCAGATCCTCGGGAGCGGTCCGGACCCCTGAAGCTTTCTTT. The chain is built from TRBV11-2 and TRBJ1-1; D uncertain. V was shortened by 6 bases and J by 6 bases, with 23 bases between the two germline ends. Germline V gene data show CDR1 as SGHAT and CDR2 as FQNNGV. The CDR3 is 16 residues long.

This clonotype was found many times. The chain employs TRBV3-1 and TRBJ2-7; 7 bases are shared with TRBD2. The J segment lost 1 base and the V segment lost 3 bases, leaving 9 bases of the junction unmatched. Germline values: CDR1 LGHDT, CDR2 YNNKEL (reference sequence). CDR3 length: 16 residues. CDR3 nucleotides: TGTGCCAGCAGCCAGGCCCGACTAGCTAGTTCCTACGAGCAGTACTTC. This gives the protein CASSQARLASSYEQYF.

The V gene is TRBV5-5, the J gene TRBJ2-5; TRBD1 aligns across 9 bases. The CDR3 contains 14 residues. Germline assignment: CDR1 SGHKS and CDR2 YYEKEE (reference sequence). J lost 4 bases, V lost 3 bases, and 4 bases had no gene match. The CDR3 DNA is TGTGCCAGCAGCTCCCTGACAGGGGGAGAGACCCAGTACTTC. This translates into CASSSLTGGETQYF.

The genes are TRBV5-5 and TRBJ1-5; D is unclear. Germline lookup yields CDR1 SGHKS and CDR2 YYEKEE (reference sequence). This CDR3 spans 16 amino acids. The ends were cut back, 0 bases at V and 1 base at J, with 11 bases in the middle. The DNA for the CDR3 is TGTGCCAGCAGCTTGGGGTCACCACCGAGCAATCAGCCCCAGCATTTT. This gives the protein CASSLGSPPSNQPQHF.

The CDR3 is CASSASGSSYNSPLHF. CDR3 DNA: TGCGCCAGCAGCGCCTCGGGGAGCTCCTATAATTCACCCCTCCACTTT. The chain joins TRBV5-1 to TRBJ1-6; D gene unclear. Trimming left V 4 bases short and J 0 bases short, with 11 bases between. Looked up from germline, CDR1 is SGHRS and CDR2 is YFSETQ. This CDR3 has 16 residues.

This chain joins TRBV3-1 and TRBJ2-3; 8 bases map to TRBD2. V was clipped by 4 bases and J by 6 bases; unmatched bases: 15. CDR1 and CDR2 (germline): LGHDT, YNNKEL (reference sequence). CDR3 length equals 17 residues. The CDR3, as DNA: TGTGCCAGCAGCCCCACAAGTGGGACGGGAGGGCGGGATACGCAGTATTTT. It encodes CASSPTSGTGGRDTQYF.

This clonotype was seen at least ten times. CDR3 loop: CAQVRLEAFF. The CDR3 nucleotides read TGTGCCCAGGTTCGGCTTGAAGCTTTCTTT. The chain carries TRBV30 and TRBJ1-1; D gene ambiguous. The germline CDR1 and CDR2 sequences are GTSNPN and SVGIG (reference sequence). The CDR3 contains 10 residues. The V end lost 8 bases, the J end lost 7 bases, and 11 bases lay between the germline ends.

This chain uses TRBV7-3 with TRBJ1-5; maybe TRBD1 (5 bases). This CDR3 is 15 amino acids long. Germline-derived CDR1 and CDR2 are SGHTA and FQGTGA. The V end lost 4 bases, the J end lost 3 bases, and 13 bases lay between the germline ends. CDR3: CASSSPPGLNQPQHF. In DNA, the CDR3 is TGTGCCAGCAGCTCCCCCCCGGGACTCAATCAGCCCCAGCATTTT.